One and the same sample provided the 32 T cell receptor beta chains below, sequenced in a study of blood T cell repertoires in COVID-19 (dated by TCRdb to 2020 to 2022). The method behind the library was the immunoSEQ multiplex PCR assay. TCRdb carries this immuneACCESS record with in-frame sequences only. Its versions omit some clonotypes, under half of them owing to an unresolved V gene in the studies checked, with the rest unexplained. The table for this sample lists about 520,000 clones; 70% to 90% of them were counted only once. 3.2% of the sample lies in the top ten. Sample: peripheral blood. Receptors originate from a human donor in a cohort sampled during active COVID-19.

The chain combines TRBV13 with TRBJ2-5; 7 nucleotides line up with TRBD1. Trimming removed 1 base from V and 5 bases from J; junction bases left unmatched: 10. This CDR3 spans 16 amino acids. CDR1 is PRHDT, CDR2 FYEKMQ, per germline (reference sequence). CDR3 loop: CASSLEVAGGSETQYF. The CDR3 DNA sequence: TGTGCCAGCAGCTTAGAGGTGGCAGGGGGTTCGGAGACCCAGTACTTC.

The chain couples TRBV28 to TRBJ1-1; 7 bases fit TRBD1. The trim removed 5 bases at V and 7 bases at J, leaving 10 bases unmatched. This CDR3 has 14 amino acids. Germline V gene lookup returns CDR1 MDHEN and CDR2 SYDVKM. The CDR3 DNA is TGTGCCAGCAGTGTAGTGGAGGGGGCGGTTGAAGCTTTCTTT. Amino acid sequence: CASSVVEGAVEAFF. Full variable domain (rest looked up from reference TRBV28 and TRBJ1-1): DVKVTQSSRYLVKRTGEKVFLECVQDMDHENMFWYRQDPGLGLRLIYFSYDVKMKEKGDIPEGYSVSREKKERFSLILESASTNQTSMYLCASSVVEGAVEAFFGQGTRLTVV.

The chain links TRBV6-6 to TRBJ2-7, with 16 bases lining up with TRBD2. Germline V gives CDR1 MNHNY, CDR2 SVGAGI (reference sequence). Trimming took 5 bases from V and 5 from J; bases not matched to a gene: 6. CDR3 size: 16 residues. CDR3 protein: CASSLGLAGGIDEQYF. CDR3 nucleotide sequence: TGTGCCAGCAGTCTGGGACTAGCGGGAGGGATCGACGAGCAGTACTTC.

The sample holds one count of this clone. This sequence joins TRBV10-2 and TRBJ1-2; D is possibly TRBD1 (6 bases). Germline loops: CDR1 WSHSY, CDR2 SAAADI. This CDR3 is built from 13 residues. Trimming stripped 4 bases from V and 4 bases from J, with 10 bases between. The CDR3 bases are TGCGCCAGCAGTGGGACAGAACCCTATGGCTACACCTTC. Translation: CASSGTEPYGYTF.

This clone is a singleton in its sample. The J gene is TRBJ1-2, the V gene TRBV4-3; D is ambiguous. The CDR3 covers 13 residues. The germline gives CDR1 LGHNA, CDR2 YSLEER. V was pared by 0 bases and J by 4 bases, with 6 bases between. The CDR3: CASSQDTGYGYTF. The CDR3 bases are TGCGCCAGCAGCCAAGATACCGGCTATGGCTACACCTTC.

The genes are TRBV12-3 or TRBV12-4 and TRBJ1-2; 7 nucleotides match TRBD1. The V and J ends lost 2 bases and 8 bases, in that order; junction bases with no gene match: 5. The CDR3 has 13 residues. This chain's CDR3 is CASSLTGEEGYTF. Written as DNA, the CDR3 is TGTGCCAGCAGTTTAACAGGGGAGGAAGGCTACACCTTC.

This rearrangement joins TRBV2 to TRBJ2-5, with a weak D call TRBD1 (5 bases). V was trimmed by 2 bases and J by 4 bases, leaving 5 bases between them. CDR3 length: 12 amino acids. Per the germline V gene, CDR1 is SNHLY and CDR2 is FYNNEI. CDR3 sequence reads: CASSETGETQYF. CDR3 in DNA: TGTGCCAGCAGTGAAACAGGAGAGACCCAGTACTTC.

The gene calls are TRBV6-5 and TRBJ1-6; D remains unclear. The CDR3 has 10 residues. The germline V and J ends were trimmed by 7 bases and 9 bases, with 4 bases remaining between them. In germline, CDR1 is MNHEY, CDR2 SVGAGI. The CDR3 loop reads CASTSSPLHF. CDR3 DNA: TGTGCCAGCACATCTTCACCCCTCCACTTT.

The rearrangement uses TRBV5-4 and TRBJ1-3; D gene unclear. The CDR3 is 17 residues long. Between the trimmed V and J ends, which lost 0 bases and 0 bases, there was a span of 13 bases. The germline V gene encodes CDR1 SGHNT and CDR2 YYREEE (reference sequence). In nucleotides, the CDR3 is TGTGCCAGCAGCTTGGACGGCAGGTTGAGCTCTGGAAACACCATATATTTT. Residues: CASSLDGRLSSGNTIYF.

The V gene is TRBV2, the J gene TRBJ2-5; D not certain. Germline V gene data show CDR1 as SNHLY and CDR2 as FYNNEI. The CDR3 sequence is 11 residues long. Trimming took off 6 bases at V and 3 bases at J, with 5 bases between the two ends. The CDR3 loop reads CASSPKETQYF. Written as DNA, the CDR3 is TGTGCCAGCAGCCCCAAAGAGACCCAGTACTTC. Full variable domain (rest looked up from reference TRBV2 and TRBJ2-5): EPEVTQTPSHQVTQMGQEVILRCVPISNHLYFYWYRQILGQKVEFLVSFYNNEISEKSEIFDDQFSVERPDGSNFTLKIRSTKLEDSAMYFCASSPKETQYFGPGTRLLVL.

The genes are TRBV11-2 and TRBJ2-2; TRBD2 might be the D (6 bases). In germline, CDR1 is SGHAT, CDR2 FQNNGV. The germline V and J ends were trimmed by 2 bases and 2 bases, with 12 bases remaining between them. This CDR3 comprises 16 residues. Written as DNA, the CDR3 is TGTGCCAGCAGCTTAATTGGGACTTCCAACACCGGGGAGCTGTTTTTT. It codes for CASSLIGTSNTGELFF.

The chain combines TRBV28 with TRBJ2-3; TRBD2 is a possible D gene (5 bases). The germline CDR1 and CDR2 sequences are MDHEN and SYDVKM. V was shortened by 3 bases and J by 4 bases, with 17 bases between the two germline ends. There are 16 residues in the CDR3. The CDR3 DNA follows: TGTGCCAGCAGTTTCCGAGGGCGTCCCCCCCCAGATACGCAGTATTTT. It specifies CASSFRGRPPPDTQYF.

With respect to this clone: At the DNA level, this CDR3 is encoded by other sequences in the same sample as well. The chain combines TRBV7-9 with TRBJ2-5; 7 bases are a match to TRBD1. The trim removed 5 bases at V and 3 bases at J, leaving 6 bases unmatched. This CDR3 has 14 residues. From germline, CDR1 is SEHNR and CDR2 FQNEAQ (reference sequence). The chain's CDR3 is CASSAGTAEETQYF. As DNA, the CDR3 is TGTGCCAGCAGCGCCGGGACAGCAGAAGAGACCCAGTACTTC.

This chain joins TRBV11-2 and TRBJ2-5; a weak D match, TRBD2 (8 bases). Trimming left V 3 bases short and J 2 bases short, with 19 bases between. Germline CDR1 SGHAT, CDR2 FQNNGV. The CDR3 extends over 17 amino acids. CDR3 sequence: CASSFRGGWGQQETQYF. Written as DNA, the CDR3 is TGTGCCAGCAGCTTTCGGGGGGGCTGGGGACAGCAAGAGACCCAGTACTTC.

This chain joins TRBV11-2 and TRBJ1-6; D is unclear. Trimming removed 2 bases at V and 6 bases at J, with 11 bases between. Germline V CDR1 and CDR2: SGHAT, FQNNGV. The CDR3 sequence is 15 residues long. CDR3 bases: TGTGCCAGCAGCTTACAGGCTCACCTTAATTCACCCCTCCACTTT. Encoded protein: CASSLQAHLNSPLHF.

This clone is a singleton in its sample. V and J are TRBV6-2 or TRBV6-3 and TRBJ1-1; D is possibly TRBD1 (5 bases). The CDR3 sequence is 15 residues long. Between the trimmed V and J ends, which lost 1 base and 4 bases, there was a span of 13 bases. Germline lookup yields CDR1 MNHEY and CDR2 SVGEGT. The CDR3 loop is CASSYLRGGSTEAFF. Written as DNA, the CDR3 is TGTGCCAGCAGTTACTTAAGGGGAGGTAGCACTGAAGCTTTCTTT.

The table lists this clone with a count of one. The V gene is TRBV9, the J gene TRBJ1-4; tentative D call: TRBD1 (6 bases). Trimming pared 0 bases from V and 8 bases from J, leaving 17 bases between. Germline V lookup: CDR1 SGDLS, CDR2 YYNGEE. CDR3 size: 16 residues. CDR3 in amino acids: CASSVAGGGRGEKLFF. CDR3 nucleotide sequence: TGTGCCAGCAGCGTAGCTGGCGGGGGGCGAGGCGAAAAACTGTTTTTT.

This chain joins TRBV7-9 and TRBJ2-1; the match to TRBD1 covers 7 bases. The trim removed 7 bases at V and 6 bases at J, leaving 12 bases unmatched. Germline assignment: CDR1 SEHNR and CDR2 FQNEAQ (reference sequence). This CDR3 has 15 amino acids. CDR3 in DNA: TGTGCCAGCACCCTAACGGGACAGCAAAGCAATGAGCAGTTCTTC. Amino acid sequence: CASTLTGQQSNEQFF. Together with reference TRBV7-9 and TRBJ2-1, the CDR3 gives the full variable domain: DTGVSQNPRHKITKRGQNVTFRCDPISEHNRLYWYRQTLGQGPEFLTYFQNEAQLEKSRLLSDRFSAERPKGSFSTLEIQRTEQGDSAMYLCASTLTGQQSNEQFFGPGTRLTVL.

The V and J genes are TRBV6-5 and TRBJ1-5; D perhaps matches TRBD1 (6 bases). This CDR3 has 13 residues. Germline V gene sequence: CDR1 MNHEY, CDR2 SVGAGI. Trimming removed 10 bases at V and 5 bases at J, with 15 bases between. CDR3 sequence: CATKQGWDQPQHF. The DNA for the CDR3 is TGTGCCACTAAACAGGGTTGGGATCAGCCCCAGCATTTT.

This rearrangement joins TRBV19 to TRBJ1-1, with D possibly being TRBD1 (6 bases). Looked up from germline, CDR1 is LNHDA and CDR2 is SQIVND (reference sequence). The CDR3 loop spans 13 amino acids. Trimming removed 6 bases at V and 1 base at J, with 9 bases between. The CDR3 here is CASRLTGNTEAFF. CDR3 sequence (DNA): TGTGCCAGTAGGTTGACAGGGAACACTGAAGCTTTCTTT.

The chain is built from TRBV5-6 and TRBJ2-7; the match to TRBD2 covers 10 bases. V was pared by 0 bases and J by 1 base, with 10 bases of the junction left unmatched. Germline loops: CDR1 SGHDT, CDR2 YYEEEE. The CDR3 length is 18 residues. The CDR3: CASSLAASGSRRSYEQYF. CDR3 nucleotide sequence: TGTGCCAGCAGCTTGGCCGCTAGCGGGAGTCGTCGTTCCTACGAGCAGTACTTC.

The CDR3 bases are TGTGCCAGCAGCGAGTCCGGGGGTTACGAGCAGTACTTC. It translates to CASSESGGYEQYF. The chain couples TRBV9 to TRBJ2-7, with a tentative D call TRBD2 (6 bases). Germline CDR1 reads SGDLS; CDR2 reads YYNGEE. V was trimmed by 3 bases and J by 4 bases, leaving 11 bases between them. CDR3 size: 13 residues.

J is TRBJ2-5 and V is TRBV2; TRBD1 aligns across 7 bases. This CDR3 region has 14 residues. Per germline, CDR1 SNHLY and CDR2 FYNNEI. V was clipped by 4 bases and J by 5 bases; unmatched bases: 7. The CDR3 spells CASSAQGEVETQYF. CDR3 DNA: TGTGCCAGCAGTGCCCAGGGGGAAGTGGAGACCCAGTACTTC. Filled out from reference TRBV2 and TRBJ2-5, the complete variable domain reads EPEVTQTPSHQVTQMGQEVILRCVPISNHLYFYWYRQILGQKVEFLVSFYNNEISEKSEIFDDQFSVERPDGSNFTLKIRSTKLEDSAMYFCASSAQGEVETQYFGPGTRLLVL.

The rearrangement joins TRBV5-1 to TRBJ2-7; D gene ambiguous. This CDR3 has 14 residues. Germline CDR1 reads SGHRS; CDR2 reads YFSETQ. V was cut by 3 bases and J by 5 bases, with 15 bases left in between. The CDR3 spells CASSSSIGSHEQYF. In DNA form, the CDR3 reads TGCGCCAGCAGCTCAAGTATCGGGTCCCACGAGCAGTACTTC.

The chain links TRBV6-2 or TRBV6-3 to TRBJ1-4; TRBD1 is a possible D gene (5 bases). CDR3 length: 15 amino acids. Deletions cut 3 bases from V and 7 bases from J, with 15 bases between. Germline lookup yields CDR1 MNHEY and CDR2 SVGEGT. The chain's CDR3 is CASSYNQGGREKLFF. The CDR3 DNA reads TGTGCCAGCAGTTATAACCAGGGAGGGCGTGAAAAACTGTTTTTT.

Concerning this clone itself: At the DNA level, this CDR3 is encoded by other sequences in the same sample as well. The J gene is TRBJ1-2, the V gene TRBV6-5; 8 nucleotides line up with TRBD1. The CDR3 covers 14 residues. The germline V gene has CDR1 MNHEY and CDR2 SVGAGI. Unmatched junction bases numbered 7, after V lost 2 bases and J lost 8 bases. The CDR3 protein is CASSYGTGRSGYTF. The DNA for the CDR3 is TGTGCCAGCAGTTACGGGACAGGCCGAAGCGGCTACACCTTC.

The rearrangement uses TRBV5-4 and TRBJ2-3; 13 nucleotides agree with TRBD2. Per germline, CDR1 SGHNT and CDR2 YYREEE (reference sequence). This CDR3 region has 16 residues. J was trimmed by 4 bases and V by 3 bases; bases with no gene match: 5. For the CDR3, the DNA is TGTGCCAGCAGCTGGACTAGCGGGAGTAGCGCAGATACGCAGTATTTT. It translates to CASSWTSGSSADTQYF.

The rearrangement uses TRBV19 and TRBJ2-1; 8 bases align to TRBD1. Germline V gene data show CDR1 as LNHDA and CDR2 as SQIVND (reference sequence). With V trimmed by 5 bases and J by 5 bases, 8 bases remained unmatched. The CDR3 is 15 amino acids. The CDR3 region has the DNA TGTGCCAGTAGTTTTATGGGACAGGCTGACAATGAGCAGTTCTTC. It translates to CASSFMGQADNEQFF. Using reference TRBV19 and TRBJ2-1 for the parts outside the CDR3, the full variable domain is DGGITQSPKYLFRKEGQNVTLSCEQNLNHDAMYWYRQDPGQGLRLIYYSQIVNDFQKGDIAEGYSVSREKKESFPLTVTSAQKNPTAFYLCASSFMGQADNEQFFGPGTRLTVL.

CDR3 region: CASSMILGGGSTEAFF. CDR3 bases: TGTGCCAGTAGTATGATATTGGGGGGAGGGAGCACTGAAGCTTTCTTT. The J gene is TRBJ1-1, the V gene TRBV19; the D gene is possibly TRBD1 (5 bases). Germline values: CDR1 LNHDA, CDR2 SQIVND (reference sequence). This CDR3 has 16 residues. Trimming pared 3 bases from V and 4 bases from J, leaving 18 bases between.

The chain has TRBV4-1 and TRBJ1-4; D might be TRBD1 (5 bases). Per the germline V gene, CDR1 is MGHRA and CDR2 is YSYEKL. The CDR3 length is 17 residues. V was trimmed by 3 bases and J by 2 bases, leaving 16 bases between them. The CDR3 sequence: CASSHSATVVTNEKLFF. The CDR3 DNA sequence: TGCGCCAGCAGCCACTCCGCGACAGTCGTTACTAATGAAAAACTGTTTTTT.

The CDR3 sequence: CASSRGLSNQPQHF. CDR3 DNA sequence: TGTGCCAGCAGCCGGGGGCTTAGCAATCAGCCCCAGCATTTT. V and J are TRBV3-1 (or the pseudogene TRBV3-2) and TRBJ1-5; possibly TRBD1 for D (6 bases). CDR3 length: 14 amino acids. V was pared by 4 bases and J by 0 bases, with 7 bases between. The germline gives CDR1 LGHDT, CDR2 YNNKEL (reference sequence).

The chain joins TRBV30 to TRBJ1-5; D possibly corresponds to TRBD1 (5 bases). The V end lost 5 bases, the J end lost 5 bases, and 22 bases lay between the germline ends. The V gene's germline CDR1 is GTSNPN and CDR2 SVGIG (reference sequence). The CDR3 extends over 16 amino acids. The CDR3 is CAWRGREGGVDQPQHF. The CDR3 coding sequence is TGTGCCTGGCGGGGGAGGGAAGGTGGAGTAGATCAGCCCCAGCATTTT.